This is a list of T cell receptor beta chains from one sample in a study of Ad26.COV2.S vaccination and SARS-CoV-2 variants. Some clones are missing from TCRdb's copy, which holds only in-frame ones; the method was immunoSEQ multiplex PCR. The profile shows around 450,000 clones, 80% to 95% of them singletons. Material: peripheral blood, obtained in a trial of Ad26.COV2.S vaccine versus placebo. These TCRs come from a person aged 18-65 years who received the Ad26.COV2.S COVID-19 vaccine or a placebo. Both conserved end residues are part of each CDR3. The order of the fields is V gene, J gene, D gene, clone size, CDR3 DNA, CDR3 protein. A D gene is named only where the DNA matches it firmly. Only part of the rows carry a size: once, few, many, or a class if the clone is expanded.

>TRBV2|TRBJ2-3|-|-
TGTGCCAGCAGTGAAGCACGTAGGGCCAGAGATACGCAGTATTTT
CASSEARRARDTQYF
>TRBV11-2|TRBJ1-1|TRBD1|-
TGTGCCAGCACCCCATTGGGGCAGGGGGCTCTTTGGACTGAAGCTTTCTTT
CASTPLGQGALWTEAFF
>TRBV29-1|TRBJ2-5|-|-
TGCAGCAGTCGGGCGCTTGGGACATTCCAAGAGACCCAGTACTTC
CSSRALGTFQETQYF
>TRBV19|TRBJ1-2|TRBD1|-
TGTGCCAGTAGTATCCCCTTGGACAGGGCTGGCTACACCTTC
CASSIPLDRAGYTF
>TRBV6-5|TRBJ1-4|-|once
TGTGCCAGCAGTTTAGGATCAGGGATGGCTAATGAAAAACTGTTTTTT
CASSLGSGMANEKLFF
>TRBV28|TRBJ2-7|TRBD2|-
TGTGCCAGCAGGCAAGGACTAGCGGGTACTTACGAGCAGTACTTC
CASRQGLAGTYEQYF
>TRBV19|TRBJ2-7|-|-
TGTGCCAGTACCGACAACTACGAGCAGTACTTC
CASTDNYEQYF
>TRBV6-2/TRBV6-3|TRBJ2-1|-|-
TGTGCCAGCAGTTACGGGAGGGGGAATGAGCAGTTCTTC
CASSYGRGNEQFF
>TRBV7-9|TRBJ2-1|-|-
TGTGCCAGCAGCAGAAATCTGGGACCCAAAGGGAATGAGCAGTTCTTC
CASSRNLGPKGNEQFF
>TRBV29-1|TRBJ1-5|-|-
TGCAGCGTTGAAGTACAATGGGGTCAGCCCCAGCATTTT
CSVEVQWGQPQHF
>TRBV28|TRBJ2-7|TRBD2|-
TGTGCCAGCAGTTTGCCCGGGACTAGCTACGAGCAGTACTTC
CASSLPGTSYEQYF